Shown below are 3 T cell receptor beta chains from a single sample sequenced in a study of OX40 agonist ivuxolimab in advanced cancers. The assay was immunoSEQ multiplex PCR, and TCRdb's table has in-frame clones only and misses some. The sample shows more than 70,000 clones, 85% of them seen only once. The sample in question was CD4+ or CD8+ T cells sorted from blood, obtained in a trial of the OX40 agonist ivuxolimab. The receptors shown here come from an adult with an advanced solid tumor such as melanoma, head and neck, liver or kidney cancer.

This clone was observed a single time. The V call is TRBV28, the J call TRBJ2-5; TRBD2 might be the D (6 bases). The germline gives CDR1 MDHEN, CDR2 SYDVKM. Trimming cost V 5 bases and J 7 bases, with 14 bases left between them. The CDR3 length is 13 residues. CDR3 residues: CASSQLGGGTQYF. In nucleotides, the CDR3 is TGTGCCAGCAGTCAGTTGGGGGGAGGGACCCAGTACTTC.

The chain uses TRBV6-5 and TRBJ1-4; 7 bases fit TRBD1. Germline V gene data show CDR1 as MNHEY and CDR2 as SVGAGI. This CDR3 is built from 15 residues. V dropped 6 bases and J dropped 0; count of bases not matched to a gene: 4. The CDR3 nucleotides read TGTGCCAGCAGACGGGACAGCTCAACTAATGAAAAACTGTTTTTT. Translation gives CASRRDSSTNEKLFF.

The chain links TRBV2 to TRBJ2-1; 10 positions match TRBD2. V was pared by 8 bases and J by 4 bases, with 11 bases of the junction left unmatched. This CDR3 comprises 16 residues. Germline V gives CDR1 SNHLY, CDR2 FYNNEI. For the CDR3, the DNA is TGTGCCAGCTCCGGGACTAGCGCCTTCCCTTACAATGAGCAGTTCTTC. It specifies CASSGTSAFPYNEQFF. Combining the CDR3 with reference TRBV2 and TRBJ2-1 gives the whole variable domain EPEVTQTPSHQVTQMGQEVILRCVPISNHLYFYWYRQILGQKVEFLVSFYNNEISEKSEIFDDQFSVERPDGSNFTLKIRSTKLEDSAMYFCASSGTSAFPYNEQFFGPGTRLTVL.